The next 28 T cell receptor beta chains were all read from a single sample in a study of cytomegalovirus exposure and HLA in healthy donors. The PCR employed 60 Vbeta primers together with 13 Jbeta primers. This table comes from immunoSEQ multiplex PCR, and its TCRdb copy is limited to in-frame clones, with some not included. The profile shows approximately 190,000 clones, roughly 84% of them singletons. Input material: PBMCs. The receptor set was obtained from a woman between 45 and 60 years old in good health and CMV-seropositive.

V usage is TRBV5-1 and J usage is TRBJ2-5; D call uncertain. The V gene lost 2 bases and the J gene lost 4 bases, with 18 bases spanning the gap. CDR3 length equals 16 residues. Germline V gene lookup returns CDR1 SGHRS and CDR2 YFSETQ. The CDR3 region has the DNA TGCGCCAGCAGCTTACAGTCGGCGAAAGTGGGAGAGACCCAGTACTTC. Encoded protein: CASSLQSAKVGETQYF.

The rearrangement links TRBV27 to TRBJ2-7; 11 bases match TRBD2. CDR1 is MNHEY and CDR2 is SMNVEV in the germline V gene (reference sequence). There are 17 residues in the CDR3. Germline trimming cut 5 bases from V and 1 base from J; bases unmatched to any gene: 10. The CDR3 loop reads CASSHPLAGGQSYEQYF. As DNA, the CDR3 is TGTGCCAGCAGTCACCCCCTAGCGGGGGGACAATCCTACGAGCAGTACTTC.

Remarks on this clone: Other nucleotide sequences in the sample specify the same CDR3. V and J are TRBV6-5 and TRBJ2-1, with TRBD2 identical over 10 bases. This CDR3 has 15 residues. Germline V gene lookup returns CDR1 MNHEY and CDR2 SVGAGI. V was clipped by 6 bases and J by 10 bases; unmatched bases: 12. The CDR3 DNA sequence: TGTGCCAGCAGGAAGAGCGGGGGGGCCGCAAGCGAGCAGTTCTTC. Translated: CASRKSGGAASEQFF.

V is TRBV7-9 and J is TRBJ1-6, with 9 bases that match TRBD1. V lost 0 bases to trimming and J lost 1 base; unmatched junction nucleotides: 4. From germline, CDR1 is SEHNR and CDR2 FQNEAQ (reference sequence). The CDR3 totals 18 residues. The CDR3 protein is CASSLAGTGSSYNSPLHF. The DNA for the CDR3 is TGTGCCAGCAGCTTAGCAGGGACAGGGAGTTCCTATAATTCACCCCTCCACTTT.

This clone was recorded a few times. CDR3 loop: CASSGDRIGQPQHF. CDR3 DNA: TGTGCCAGCAGTGGGGACAGGATAGGTCAGCCCCAGCATTTT. The V call is TRBV6-1, the J call TRBJ1-5; TRBD1 matches 8 bases. This CDR3 comprises 14 residues. Germline-derived CDR1 and CDR2 are MNHNS and SASEGT. J gave up 6 bases and V 4 bases, and 5 bases lay outside the gene matches.

The V call is TRBV9, the J call TRBJ1-1, with 9 bases identical to TRBD1. CDR1 and CDR2 (germline): SGDLS, YYNGEE. V shed 0 bases, J shed 0 bases, and the junction held 3 bases outside the gene matches. The CDR3 is 16 amino acids. The CDR3: CASSVGQGVLNTEAFF. The CDR3 nucleotides are TGTGCCAGCAGCGTAGGACAGGGGGTTCTGAACACTGAAGCTTTCTTT. Looking up the rest from reference TRBV9 and TRBJ1-1 gives the full variable domain: DSGVTQTPKHLITATGQRVTLRCSPRSGDLSVYWYQQSLDQGLQFLIQYYNGEERAKGNILERFSAQQFPDLHSELNLSSLELGDSALYFCASSVGQGVLNTEAFFGQGTRLTVV.

V is TRBV18 and J is TRBJ1-1; no definite D call. The germline CDR1 and CDR2 sequences are KGHSH and LQKENI. The CDR3 is made up of 13 amino acids. Trimming took off 1 base at V and 0 bases at J, with 3 bases between the two ends. The CDR3 reads CASSPRVNTEAFF. In DNA form, the CDR3 reads TGTGCCAGCTCACCACGAGTGAACACTGAAGCTTTCTTT.

This clone came up once. CDR3 region: CASSSRGGGAAKNIQYF. Here the CDR3 DNA reads TGTGCCAGTAGTAGCCGCGGCGGGGGGGCTGCCAAAAACATTCAGTACTTC. This chain connects TRBV19 to TRBJ2-4; TRBD2 matches at 9 bases. CDR1 and CDR2 from the germline V gene are LNHDA and SQIVND (reference sequence). This CDR3 comprises 17 residues. V was pared by 4 bases and J by 1 base, with 8 bases of the junction left unmatched.

This clone was picked up a small number of times. This chain joins TRBV30 and TRBJ1-5, with 7 bases aligning to TRBD1. CDR1 is GTSNPN and CDR2 is SVGIG in the germline V gene (reference sequence). J was trimmed by 3 bases and V by 6 bases; bases with no gene match: 11. CDR3 length equals 15 residues. The CDR3 here is CACQTGTANNQPQHF. In DNA form, the CDR3 reads TGTGCCTGTCAAACCGGGACAGCGAACAATCAGCCCCAGCATTTT.

The chain has TRBV5-1 and TRBJ2-3; a weak D match, TRBD2 (6 bases). The CDR3 is made up of 16 amino acids. V was cut by 4 bases and J by 1 base, with 16 bases left in between. CDR1 and CDR2 (germline): SGHRS, YFSETQ. CDR3 region: CASSRSRGVGTDTQYF. The CDR3 DNA reads TGCGCCAGCAGCCGATCCCGCGGGGTCGGCACAGATACGCAGTATTTT.

This clone was recorded a few times. V usage is TRBV5-1 and J usage is TRBJ2-1; 9 bases are a match to TRBD1. Losses at the gene ends were 4 bases for V and 6 bases for J; bases not matched to a gene: 11. The CDR3 length is 16 residues. From germline, CDR1 is SGHRS and CDR2 YFSETQ. CDR3 sequence (DNA): TGCGCCAGCAGCGCGTCTACCGGGACAGGGCTCAATGAGCAGTTCTTC. It codes for CASSASTGTGLNEQFF.

The chain carries TRBV15 and TRBJ1-5, with no clear D. The V and J ends lost 8 bases and 0 bases respectively, with 11 bases between them. The germline gives CDR1 LNHNV, CDR2 YYDKDF (reference sequence). The CDR3 length is 14 residues. The CDR3 region is CATSGGYSNQPQHF. The CDR3 DNA reads TGTGCCACCTCAGGAGGGTATAGCAATCAGCCCCAGCATTTT.

The genes are TRBV30 and TRBJ1-3; D call uncertain. V lost 2 bases to trimming and J lost 0 bases, with 8 bases between them. The CDR3 is 14 residues long. The germline V gene has CDR1 GTSNPN and CDR2 SVGIG (reference sequence). CDR3 sequence (DNA): TGTGCCTGGAGTAGTCGGGGCTCTGGAAACACCATATATTTT. Protein product: CAWSSRGSGNTIYF.

This rearrangement joins TRBV21-1 to TRBJ1-1; no DNA check was done on the table's D call, TRBD1. TRBV21-1 is described as a pseudogene. The CDR3 contains 19 residues. Here the CDR3 reads CASSNGSGGRTGRKAEAFF. The CDR3 DNA is TGTGCCAGCAGCAACGGTTCAGGGGGAAGGACAGGGAGAAAGGCTGAAGCTTTCTTT.

The V and J genes are TRBV19 and TRBJ1-5, with a tentative D call TRBD1 (6 bases). This CDR3 has 16 residues. The germline V gene has CDR1 LNHDA and CDR2 SQIVND (reference sequence). Trimming left V 7 bases short and J 4 bases short, with 20 bases between. CDR3 sequence (DNA): TGTGCCAGTAAACCAAAGACAGGCGCCCCTAATCAGCCCCAGCATTTT. It is translated as CASKPKTGAPNQPQHF.

This rearrangement joins TRBV4-1 to TRBJ1-5; 7 bases fit TRBD1. The CDR3 is 16 amino acids. Germline values: CDR1 MGHRA, CDR2 YSYEKL. Trimming at V came to 0 bases and at J to 3 bases, leaving 5 bases not matched to a gene. The CDR3 here is CASSQDRTGDNQPQHF. The DNA of the CDR3 is TGCGCCAGCAGCCAAGATAGAACAGGGGACAATCAGCCCCAGCATTTT.

The rearrangement joins TRBV5-1 to TRBJ1-2; possibly TRBD1 for D (6 bases). Looked up from germline, CDR1 is SGHRS and CDR2 is YFSETQ. V was pared by 4 bases and J by 7 bases, with 17 bases between. This CDR3 spans 14 amino acids. The chain's CDR3 is CASSLQGLDRGYTF. CDR3 bases: TGCGCCAGCAGCCTACAGGGTCTGGATCGTGGCTACACCTTC.

The genes are TRBV14 and TRBJ2-7; 7 bases are shared with TRBD1. The CDR3 loop spans 15 amino acids. V trimming: 1 base; J trimming: 6 bases; junction bases outside the gene matches: 9. Germline lookup yields CDR1 SGHDN and CDR2 FVKESK. The CDR3 DNA reads TGTGCCAGCAGCCAAGGGGGCAGGGGGAGCCTCGAGCAGTACTTC. Amino acids: CASSQGGRGSLEQYF.

The chain links TRBV30 to TRBJ1-2, with TRBD1 matching 8 bases. CDR3 length: 15 residues. Germline V gives CDR1 GTSNPN, CDR2 SVGIG (reference sequence). V lost 2 bases and J lost 8; bases outside the gene matches: 13. In DNA, the CDR3 is TGTGCCTGGAGTCCCCGCAGGGGGCATAGAGAAGGCTACACCTTC. Translating gives CAWSPRRGHREGYTF.

The rearrangement uses TRBV29-1 and TRBJ2-7; 7 bases agree with TRBD2. This CDR3 has 13 residues. V was pared by 4 bases and J by 4 bases, with 7 bases of the junction left unmatched. CDR1 is SQVTM, CDR2 ANQGSEA, per germline. The CDR3 DNA reads TGCAGCGTTGGGGGGGGGAGCGAATACGAGCAGTACTTC. Translated, it gives CSVGGGSEYEQYF.

The gene calls are TRBV6-1 and TRBJ1-2; a possible D gene is TRBD1 (5 bases). V lost 0 bases to trimming and J lost 2 bases, with 16 bases between them. Germline CDR1 and CDR2: MNHNS and SASEGT. The CDR3 runs 17 residues. The CDR3 DNA reads as TGTGCCAGCAGTGAAGCGCTTGGGGGGTATGGAAACTATGGCTACACCTTC. Residues: CASSEALGGYGNYGYTF.

The rearrangement uses TRBV6-6 and TRBJ2-1; TRBD1 aligns across 7 bases. The germline gives CDR1 MNHNY, CDR2 SVGAGI (reference sequence). The J segment lost 5 bases and the V segment lost 6 bases, leaving 10 bases of the junction unmatched. The CDR3 is 15 amino acids. The CDR3 spells CASRGRDRDHNEQFF. In DNA form, the CDR3 reads TGTGCCAGCAGGGGCCGGGACAGAGACCACAATGAGCAGTTCTTC.

The chain has TRBV18 and TRBJ2-7; TRBD1 matches at 7 bases. Germline V gene lookup returns CDR1 KGHSH and CDR2 LQKENI. V lost 6 bases, J lost 2 bases, and 19 bases stayed unmatched. This CDR3 has 18 residues. CDR3 sequence reads: CASSSGTSGPRGPYEQYF. The CDR3, as DNA: TGTGCCAGCTCGTCCGGAACTTCGGGTCCGAGGGGGCCCTACGAGCAGTACTTC.

This chain joins TRBV27 and TRBJ2-2; unclear D gene. The germline V gene has CDR1 MNHEY and CDR2 SMNVEV (reference sequence). There are 17 residues in the CDR3. The V gene lost 4 bases and the J gene lost 0 bases, with 15 bases spanning the gap. The CDR3 loop reads CASSSLLFPANTGELFF. The CDR3 DNA is TGTGCCAGCAGTTCCTTATTATTTCCCGCGAACACCGGGGAGCTGTTTTTT.

The V call is TRBV5-4, the J call TRBJ2-1; weak D call: TRBD1 (6 bases). Germline V CDR1 and CDR2: SGHNT, YYREEE (reference sequence). V shed 3 bases and J shed 7 bases, with 11 bases lying between them. The CDR3 is 13 residues long. The CDR3 DNA reads as TGTGCCAGCAGCTCTCCCAGGGGTAATGAGCAGTTCTTC. This sequence encodes CASSSPRGNEQFF.

V usage is TRBV6-6 and J usage is TRBJ1-1, with TRBD1 as a possible D gene (5 bases). The germline V gene encodes CDR1 MNHNY and CDR2 SVGAGI (reference sequence). This CDR3 has 12 residues. Trimming removed 6 bases from V and 6 bases from J, with 11 bases in between. The CDR3 DNA is TGTGCCAGCAGGCCGCCGGGGGCTGAAGCTTTCTTT. Translation gives CASRPPGAEAFF.

The chain recombines TRBV28 with TRBJ2-4; no definite D call. The CDR3 has 16 amino acids. V gave up 7 bases and J gave up 3 bases, with 19 bases separating them. Germline V gene data show CDR1 as MDHEN and CDR2 as SYDVKM. The CDR3, as DNA: TGTGCCAGCAATACCCGAGTGGGTCTAGGCAAAAACATTCAGTACTTC. It specifies CASNTRVGLGKNIQYF.

This rearrangement joins TRBV2 to TRBJ2-3, with a tentative D call TRBD2 (5 bases). Germline V gene data show CDR1 as SNHLY and CDR2 as FYNNEI. The V end lost 3 bases, the J end lost 0 bases, and 13 bases lay between the germline ends. The CDR3 runs to 16 residues. The CDR3 here is CASSDRFLASTDTQYF. The CDR3 DNA reads as TGTGCCAGCAGTGATAGGTTTCTAGCCAGCACAGATACGCAGTATTTT.